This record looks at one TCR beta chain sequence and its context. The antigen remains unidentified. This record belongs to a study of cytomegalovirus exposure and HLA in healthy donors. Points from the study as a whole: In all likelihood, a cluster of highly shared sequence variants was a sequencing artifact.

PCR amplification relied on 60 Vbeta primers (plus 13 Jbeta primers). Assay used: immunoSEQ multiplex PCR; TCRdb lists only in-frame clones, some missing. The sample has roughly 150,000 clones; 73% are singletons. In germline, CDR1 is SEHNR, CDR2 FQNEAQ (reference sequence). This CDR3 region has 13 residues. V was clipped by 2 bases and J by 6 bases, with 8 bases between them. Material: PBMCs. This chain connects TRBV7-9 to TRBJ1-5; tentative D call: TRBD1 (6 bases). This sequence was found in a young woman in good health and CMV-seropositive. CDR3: CASSLTGFQPQHF. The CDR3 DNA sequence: TGTGCCAGCAGCTTAACAGGGTTTCAGCCCCAGCATTTT. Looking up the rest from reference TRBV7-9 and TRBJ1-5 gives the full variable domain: DTGVSQNPRHKITKRGQNVTFRCDPISEHNRLYWYRQTLGQGPEFLTYFQNEAQLEKSRLLSDRFSAERPKGSFSTLEIQRTEQGDSAMYLCASSLTGFQPQHFGDGTRLSIL.